The 6 T cell receptor beta chains given below trace back to one sample, sequenced in a study of CD8 T cells in ankylosing spondylitis. MiXCR, applied by TCRdb to the 5' RACE reads, yields one record per CDR3 protein. Among under 250,000 distinct CDR3 sequences listed, under 30% were seen once. The sequenced sample consisted of blood, either unsorted or a sorted T cell fraction (not recorded which). The receptor source for this set is a male donor with ankylosing spondylitis or in good health (not recorded which).

This clonotype has at least ten counts. This chain links TRBV9 with TRBJ1-2, with 9 bases fitting TRBD1. Trimming took 0 bases from V and 4 from J; bases not matched to a gene: 1. Germline values: CDR1 SGDLS, CDR2 YYNGEE. This CDR3 comprises 14 residues. The DNA for the CDR3 is TGTGCCAGCAGCGTAGAGACAGGGGGCTATGGCTACACCTTC. Residues: CASSVETGGYGYTF.

This sequence joins TRBV6-1 and TRBJ2-1; no definite D call. Between the trimmed V and J ends, which lost 3 bases and 6 bases, there was a span of 15 bases. The CDR3 totals 15 residues. The germline V gene has CDR1 MNHNS and CDR2 SASEGT. DNA of the CDR3: TGTGCCAGCAGTGAGTCGACCGGTGACGCCAATGAGCAGTTCTTC. Translated, it gives CASSESTGDANEQFF.

This clonotype was observed a few times. The rearrangement joins TRBV7-3 to TRBJ2-7, with 13 nucleotides matching TRBD2. This CDR3 has 19 residues. J was trimmed by 2 bases and V by 3 bases; bases with no gene match: 13. Per the germline V gene, CDR1 is SGHTA and CDR2 is FQGTGA. CDR3 sequence (DNA): TGTGCCAGCAGCTTCTTCATCGGACTAGCGGGAGTGGCTCCCTACGAGCAGTACTTC. Translating gives CASSFFIGLAGVAPYEQYF.

The J gene is TRBJ2-7, the V gene TRBV6-1, with D possibly called TRBD1 or TRBD2 (5 bases each). This CDR3 is built from 14 residues. Germline assignment: CDR1 MNHNS and CDR2 SASEGT. V shed 6 bases and J shed 7 bases, with 19 bases lying between them. The CDR3 spells CASSPSPGPREQYF. The CDR3 bases are TGTGCCAGCAGCCCTTCACCGGGACCCAGGGAGCAGTACTTC.

This clonotype was counted at least ten times. This sequence joins TRBV3-1 and TRBJ2-3; 8 bases are a match to TRBD2. The CDR3 extends over 18 amino acids. V shed 1 base, J shed 2 bases, and the junction held 11 bases outside the gene matches. The germline gives CDR1 LGHDT, CDR2 YNNKEL (reference sequence). CDR3 amino acids: CASSQALPSGGHTDTQYF. The CDR3 nucleotides are TGTGCCAGCAGCCAAGCCCTACCCTCGGGGGGGCACACAGATACGCAGTATTTT.

This clonotype was detected ten times or more. The chain carries TRBV10-3 and TRBJ2-7; D possibly matches TRBD1 or TRBD2 (5 bases each). V lost 8 bases and J 0 bases, leaving 14 bases between the germline ends. The CDR3 has 14 residues. Germline assignment: CDR1 ENHRY and CDR2 SYGVKD. CDR3 amino acids: CAIGDPSPSYEQYF. CDR3 nucleotides: TGTGCCATCGGGGACCCCAGCCCCTCCTACGAGCAGTACTTC.